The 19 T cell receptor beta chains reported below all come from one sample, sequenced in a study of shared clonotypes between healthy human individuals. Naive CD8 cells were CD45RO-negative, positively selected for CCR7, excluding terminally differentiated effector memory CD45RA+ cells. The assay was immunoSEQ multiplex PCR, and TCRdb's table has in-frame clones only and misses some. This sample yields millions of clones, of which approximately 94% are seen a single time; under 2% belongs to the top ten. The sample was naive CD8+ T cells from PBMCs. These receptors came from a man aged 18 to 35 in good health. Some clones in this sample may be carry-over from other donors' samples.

CDR3 nucleotides: TGTGCCAGCAGCTCCCCCCGGCAGGGGGGCCCTACAGATACGCAGTATTTT. It translates to CASSSPRQGGPTDTQYF. This sequence joins TRBV9 and TRBJ2-3; possibly TRBD1 for D (7 bases). CDR1 is SGDLS, CDR2 YYNGEE, per germline. This CDR3 is 17 amino acids long. Trimming cost V 4 bases and J 3 bases, with 21 bases left between them.

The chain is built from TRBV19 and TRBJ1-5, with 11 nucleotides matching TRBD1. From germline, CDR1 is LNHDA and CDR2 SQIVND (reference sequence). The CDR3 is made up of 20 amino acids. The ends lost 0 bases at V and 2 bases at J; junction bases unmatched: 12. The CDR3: CASSIDQDRGPALGNQPQHF. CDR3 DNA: TGTGCCAGTAGTATAGACCAGGACAGGGGGCCCGCTCTAGGCAATCAGCCCCAGCATTTT.

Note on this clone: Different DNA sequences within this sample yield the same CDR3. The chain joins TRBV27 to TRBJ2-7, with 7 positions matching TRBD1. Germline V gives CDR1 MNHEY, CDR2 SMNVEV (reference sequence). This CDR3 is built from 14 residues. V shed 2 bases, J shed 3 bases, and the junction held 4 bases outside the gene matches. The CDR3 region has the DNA TGTGCCAGCAGTTTAGGGCAGGGGGTCTACGAGCAGTACTTC. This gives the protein CASSLGQGVYEQYF.

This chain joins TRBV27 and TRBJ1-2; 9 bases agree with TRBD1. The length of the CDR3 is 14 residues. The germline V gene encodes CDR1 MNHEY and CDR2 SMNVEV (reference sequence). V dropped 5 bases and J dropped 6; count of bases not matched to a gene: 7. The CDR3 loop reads CASSRTGVEDGYTF. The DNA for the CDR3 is TGTGCCAGCAGTCGGACAGGGGTGGAAGATGGCTACACCTTC.

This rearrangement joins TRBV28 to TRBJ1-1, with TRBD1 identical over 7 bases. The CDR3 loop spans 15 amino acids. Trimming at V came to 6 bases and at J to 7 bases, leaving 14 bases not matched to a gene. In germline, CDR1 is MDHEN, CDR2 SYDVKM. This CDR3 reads CASSHDREGMNEAFF. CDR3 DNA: TGTGCCAGCAGCCACGACAGGGAGGGGATGAATGAAGCTTTCTTT.

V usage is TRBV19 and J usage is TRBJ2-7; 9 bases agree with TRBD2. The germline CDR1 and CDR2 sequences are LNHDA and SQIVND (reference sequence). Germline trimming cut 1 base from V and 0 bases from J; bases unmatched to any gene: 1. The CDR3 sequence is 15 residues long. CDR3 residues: CASSIASGTSYEQYF. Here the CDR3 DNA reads TGTGCCAGTAGTATAGCTAGCGGGACCTCCTACGAGCAGTACTTC.

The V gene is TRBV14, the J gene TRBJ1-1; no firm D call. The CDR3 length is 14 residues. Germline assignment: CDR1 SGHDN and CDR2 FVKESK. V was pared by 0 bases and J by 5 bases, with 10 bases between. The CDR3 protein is CASSQERKSTEAFF. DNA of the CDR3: TGTGCCAGCAGCCAAGAGAGAAAAAGTACTGAAGCTTTCTTT.

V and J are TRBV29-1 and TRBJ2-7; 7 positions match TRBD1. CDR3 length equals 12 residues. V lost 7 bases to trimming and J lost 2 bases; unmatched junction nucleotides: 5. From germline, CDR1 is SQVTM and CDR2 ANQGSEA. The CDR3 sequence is CSASGTAYEQYF. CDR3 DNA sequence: TGCAGCGCCTCGGGGACAGCCTACGAGCAGTACTTC.

This CDR3 is CSVAPVPSGRVDETQYF. CDR3 in DNA: TGCAGCGTTGCTCCGGTTCCTAGCGGGAGGGTTGACGAGACCCAGTACTTC. The genes are TRBV29-1 and TRBJ2-5, with 12 bases fitting TRBD2. Per the germline V gene, CDR1 is SQVTM and CDR2 is ANQGSEA. V trimming: 4 bases; J trimming: 5 bases; junction bases outside the gene matches: 14. CDR3 length: 17 residues.

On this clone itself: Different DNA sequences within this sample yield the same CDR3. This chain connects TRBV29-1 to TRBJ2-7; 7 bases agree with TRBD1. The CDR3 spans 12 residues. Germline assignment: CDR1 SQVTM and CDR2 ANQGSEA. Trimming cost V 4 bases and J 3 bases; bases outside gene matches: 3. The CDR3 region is CSVGQGGYEQYF. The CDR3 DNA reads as TGCAGCGTTGGACAGGGTGGCTACGAGCAGTACTTC.

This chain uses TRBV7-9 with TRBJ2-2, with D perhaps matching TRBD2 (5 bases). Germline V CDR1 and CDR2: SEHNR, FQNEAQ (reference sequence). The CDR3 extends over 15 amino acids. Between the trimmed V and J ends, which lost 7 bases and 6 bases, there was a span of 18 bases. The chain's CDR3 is CASTTVRGSAGELFF. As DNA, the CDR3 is TGTGCCAGCACCACCGTACGGGGTTCGGCCGGGGAGCTGTTTTTT.

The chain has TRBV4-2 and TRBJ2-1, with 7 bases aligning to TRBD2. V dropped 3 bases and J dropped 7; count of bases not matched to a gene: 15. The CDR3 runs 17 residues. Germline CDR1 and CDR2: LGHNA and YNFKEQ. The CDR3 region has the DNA TGTGCCAGCAGCCATACAACCCGGGCGGGAGTCCCGAATGAGCAGTTCTTC. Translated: CASSHTTRAGVPNEQFF.

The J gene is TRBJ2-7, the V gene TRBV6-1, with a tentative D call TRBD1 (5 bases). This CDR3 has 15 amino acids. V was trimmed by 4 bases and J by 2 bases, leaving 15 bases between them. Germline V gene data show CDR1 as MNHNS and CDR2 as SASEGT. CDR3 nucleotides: TGTGCCAGCAGTGCCCCGACAGTTACCCCCTACGAGCAGTACTTC. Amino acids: CASSAPTVTPYEQYF.

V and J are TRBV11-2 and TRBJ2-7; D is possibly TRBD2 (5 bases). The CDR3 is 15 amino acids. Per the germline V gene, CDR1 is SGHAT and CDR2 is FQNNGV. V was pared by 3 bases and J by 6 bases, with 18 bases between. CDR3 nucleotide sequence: TGTGCCAGCAGCTTTGGACTGTCCCATCTTCGCGAGCAGTACTTC. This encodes CASSFGLSHLREQYF.

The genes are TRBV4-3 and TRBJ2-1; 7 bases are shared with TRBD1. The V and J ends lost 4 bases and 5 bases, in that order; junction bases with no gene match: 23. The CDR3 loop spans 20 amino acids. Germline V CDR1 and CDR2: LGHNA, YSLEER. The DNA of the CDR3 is TGCGCCAGCAGCCGTATAACTGGCCAGCACAGGGGCAGGGTGAACAATGAGCAGTTCTTC. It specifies CASSRITGQHRGRVNNEQFF.

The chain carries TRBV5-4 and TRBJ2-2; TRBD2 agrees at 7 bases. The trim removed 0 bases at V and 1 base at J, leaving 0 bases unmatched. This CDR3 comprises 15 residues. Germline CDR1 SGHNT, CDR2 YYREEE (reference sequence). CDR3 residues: CASSLASGNTGELFF. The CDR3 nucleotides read TGTGCCAGCAGCTTGGCTAGCGGGAACACCGGGGAGCTGTTTTTT.

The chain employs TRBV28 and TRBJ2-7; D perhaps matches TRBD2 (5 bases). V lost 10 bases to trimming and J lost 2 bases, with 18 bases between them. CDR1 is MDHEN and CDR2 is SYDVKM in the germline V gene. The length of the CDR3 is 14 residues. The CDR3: CATVRTGSTYEQYF. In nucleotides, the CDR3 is TGTGCCACCGTTCGTACGGGGTCCACCTACGAGCAGTACTTC.

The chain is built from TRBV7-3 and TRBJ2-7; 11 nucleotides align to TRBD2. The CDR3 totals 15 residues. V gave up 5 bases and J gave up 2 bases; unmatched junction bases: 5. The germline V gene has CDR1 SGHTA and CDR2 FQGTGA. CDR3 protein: CASSAHSGRAYEQYF. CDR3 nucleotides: TGTGCCAGCAGCGCGCATAGCGGGAGGGCCTACGAGCAGTACTTC.

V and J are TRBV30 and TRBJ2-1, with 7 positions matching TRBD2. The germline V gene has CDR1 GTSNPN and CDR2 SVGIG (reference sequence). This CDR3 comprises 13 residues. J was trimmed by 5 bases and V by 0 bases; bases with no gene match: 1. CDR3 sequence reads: CAWSVAGNNEQFF. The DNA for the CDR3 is TGTGCCTGGAGTGTAGCGGGAAACAATGAGCAGTTCTTC. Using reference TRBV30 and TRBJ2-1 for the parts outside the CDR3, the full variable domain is SQTIHQWPATLVQPVGSPLSLECTVEGTSNPNLYWYRQAAGRGLQLLFYSVGIGQISSEVPQNLSASRPQDRQFILSSKKLLLSDSGFYLCAWSVAGNNEQFFGPGTRLTVL.